This T cell receptor beta chain was recorded in a study of blood T cell repertoires in COVID-19. Turning to the study itself: Acute and convalescent COVID-19 samples came from the United States, Italy and Spain. PBMCs, B-cell-depleted T cells, or T cells were the source of the cDNA or gDNA that made up the material.

Under the authors' procedure: Amplification of reference gene primers was used by the study to estimate nucleated cell counts. This table comes from immunoSEQ multiplex PCR, and its TCRdb copy is limited to in-frame clones, with some not included. The V and J calls and clone size come from that table; D and trimming were worked out from the DNA. Of over 50,000 clones in the sample, 88% were seen once. CDR1 and CDR2 from the germline V gene are SGHRS and YFSETQ. Trimming stripped 3 bases from V and 2 bases from J, with 16 bases between. CDR3 length equals 16 residues. The chain employs TRBV5-1 and TRBJ2-3; tentatively, D is TRBD2 (6 bases). The clonotype was recovered from a man in his forties or fifties with active COVID-19. Sequencing was carried out using peripheral blood. CDR3 DNA sequence: TGCGCCAGCAGCTGGGAACGGGGAGGACCCACAGATACGCAGTATTTT. It encodes CASSWERGGPTDTQYF.